This TCR beta chain emerged from a study of T cells in Graves' hyperthyroidism and ophthalmopathy. Study-wide results and caveats: In blood, most of the thyroid clonotypes expanded above 0.001 were also present.

CDR1 and CDR2 from the germline V gene are ENHRY and SYGVKD. The CDR3 extends over 14 amino acids. V gave up 4 bases and J gave up 2 bases, with 10 bases separating them. Patients aged 18 to 65 had newly diagnosed hyperthyroidism that had lasted under 2 months. This clonotype showed up many times. What it recognizes is unknown. TCR beta CDR3 sequences were amplified from RNA transcripts. The HTBI set primed first-round TCR CDR3 RT-PCR. A single record per CDR3 protein comes from TCRdb applying MiXCR to the multiplex PCR reads. This sample yields under 300,000 distinct CDR3 sequences, of which just over 14% are seen a single time; more than 10% belongs to the top ten.

The sequence was obtained from a woman aged 40 to 50 with Graves' hyperthyroidism that later progressed to Graves' ophthalmopathy. Sequencing was performed on blood. The chain combines TRBV10-3 with TRBJ2-3, with D possibly matching TRBD2 (5 bases). Written as DNA, the CDR3 is TGTGCCATCAGTGTCCGGGAACACACAGATACGCAGTATTTT. Encoded protein: CAISVREHTDTQYF.